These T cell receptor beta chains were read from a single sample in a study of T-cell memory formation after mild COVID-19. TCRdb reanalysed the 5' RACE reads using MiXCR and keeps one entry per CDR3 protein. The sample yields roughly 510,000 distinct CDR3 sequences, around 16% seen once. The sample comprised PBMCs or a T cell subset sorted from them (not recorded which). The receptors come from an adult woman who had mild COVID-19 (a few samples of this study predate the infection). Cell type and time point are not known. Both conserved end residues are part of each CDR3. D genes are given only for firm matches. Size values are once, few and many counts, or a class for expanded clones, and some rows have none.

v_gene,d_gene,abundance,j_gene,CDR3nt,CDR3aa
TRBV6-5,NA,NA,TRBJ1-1,TGTGCCAGCAGCGGGGACTTGGGCACTGAAGCTTTCTTT,CASSGDLGTEAFF
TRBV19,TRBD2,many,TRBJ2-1,TGTGCCAGTAGTATCGCGGGAGGGACCTACAATGAGCAGTTCTTC,CASSIAGGTYNEQFF
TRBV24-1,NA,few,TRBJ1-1,TGTGCCACCAGTGATAATTCGGGCGCTGAAGCTTTCTTT,CATSDNSGAEAFF
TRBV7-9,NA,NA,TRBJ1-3,TGTGCCAGCAGCGCTGACCGGGAGCTCTCTGGAAACACCATATATTTT,CASSADRELSGNTIYF
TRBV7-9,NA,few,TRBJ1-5,TGTGCCAGCAGCTTAATTTCTCGGGACCACAATCAGCCCCAGCATTTT,CASSLISRDHNQPQHF
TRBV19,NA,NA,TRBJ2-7,TGTGCCAGTAGTATAGGCGGACTTTTGAGCTCCTACGAGCAGTACTTC,CASSIGGLLSSYEQYF
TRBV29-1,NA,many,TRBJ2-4,TGCAGCGTGTGGGTAGCAAGCGAAAACATTCAGTACTTC,CSVWVASENIQYF
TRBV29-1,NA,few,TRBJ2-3,TGCAGCGGGACAGCATCTAGCACAGATACGCAGTATTTT,CSGTASSTDTQYF
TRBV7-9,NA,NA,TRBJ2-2,TGTGCCAGCAGCCCCCCCGGGCGGGGCACCGGGGAGCTGTTTTTT,CASSPPGRGTGELFF
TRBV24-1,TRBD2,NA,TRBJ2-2,TGTGCCACCAGTGATAGGACTAGCGCCTCCGGGGAGCTGTTTTTT,CATSDRTSASGELFF
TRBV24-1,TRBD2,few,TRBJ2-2,TGTGCCACCAGTGATTGGATAGCGGGGGACACCGGGGAGCTGTTTTTT,CATSDWIAGDTGELFF
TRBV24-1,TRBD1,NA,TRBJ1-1,TGTGCCACCAGTGAGGCCGGGACAGGTATTACTGAAGCTTTCTTT,CATSEAGTGITEAFF
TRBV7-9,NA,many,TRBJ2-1,TGTGCCACCGGTACAGGGCGGTACAATGAGCAGTTCTTC,CATGTGRYNEQFF
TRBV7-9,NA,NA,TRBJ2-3,TGTGCCAGCAGCTTAAGTGGGGCGACTAGCACAGATACGCAGTATTTT,CASSLSGATSTDTQYF
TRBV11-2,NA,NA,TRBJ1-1,TGTGCCAGCAGCTTAGAGGCCTTCGGGGCCACGAACACTGAAGCTTTCTTT,CASSLEAFGATNTEAFF
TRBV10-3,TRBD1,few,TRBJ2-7,TGTGCCATCAGTGGTGGGCAGGGGGCGAGCTACGAGCAGTACTTC,CAISGGQGASYEQYF
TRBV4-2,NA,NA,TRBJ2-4,TGTGCCAGCAGCCAAGTCCTTGAGGGAGTCGAGTACTTC,CASSQVLEGVEYF
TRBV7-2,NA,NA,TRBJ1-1,TGTGCCAGCAGCTTCCTAGAGCGAGACACTGAAGCTTTCTTT,CASSFLERDTEAFF
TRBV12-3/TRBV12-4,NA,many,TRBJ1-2,TGTGCCAGCAGTTTGAGGGATGGCTACACCTTC,CASSLRDGYTF
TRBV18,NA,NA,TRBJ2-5,TGTGCCAGCTCACAAAGCCTACAAGAGACCCAGTACTTC,CASSQSLQETQYF
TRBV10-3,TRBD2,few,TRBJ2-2,TGTGCCATCAGTGGCCCCCGACTAGCGGGCCCGAACACCGGGGAGCTGTTTTTT,CAISGPRLAGPNTGELFF
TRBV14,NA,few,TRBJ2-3,TGTGCCAGCAGCCCTTATATTGATACGCAGTATTTT,CASSPYIDTQYF
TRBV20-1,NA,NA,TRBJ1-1,TGCAGTGCTCCTACTATTGTGGACAACACTGAAGCTTTCTTT,CSAPTIVDNTEAFF
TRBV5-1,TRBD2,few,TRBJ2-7,TGCGCCAGCAGCTTGAACGCGGGGGAAACCTACGAGCAGTACTTC,CASSLNAGETYEQYF
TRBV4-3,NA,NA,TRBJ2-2,TGCGCCAGCAGCCCTTATAGTTCAGACCGCACCGGGGAGCTGTTTTTT,CASSPYSSDRTGELFF
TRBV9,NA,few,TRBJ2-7,TGTGCCAGCAGCCCCTGGGTGGCGTCAAGCTCCTACGAGCAGTACTTC,CASSPWVASSSYEQYF
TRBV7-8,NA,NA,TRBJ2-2,TGTGCCAGCAGTTATTCTCCGGGACGGATGAACACCGGGGAGCTGTTTTTT,CASSYSPGRMNTGELFF
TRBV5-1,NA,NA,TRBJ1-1,TGCGCCAGCAGCGCCGGACAGAGCTCGAACACTGAAGCTTTCTTT,CASSAGQSSNTEAFF
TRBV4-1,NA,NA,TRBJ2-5,TGCGCCAGCAGCCAAGAGTGGATGTGTGCGGAAAAGACCCAGTACTTC,CASSQEWMCAEKTQYF
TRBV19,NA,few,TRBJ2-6,TGTGCCAGTAGTTTGGGACTCAGCTCTGGGGCCAACGTCCTGACTTTC,CASSLGLSSGANVLTF
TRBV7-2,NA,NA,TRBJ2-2,TGTGCCAGCAGGCCCCCAGGGCAGCTAAAGAACACCGGGGAGCTGTTTTTT,CASRPPGQLKNTGELFF
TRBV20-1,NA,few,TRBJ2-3,TGCAGTGCTAGTCCCGTTAGCCTACTTCCAGATACGCAGTATTTT,CSASPVSLLPDTQYF
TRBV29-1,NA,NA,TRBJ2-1,TGCAGCGTTCTCTGGACAGCCAACAATGAGCAGTTCTTC,CSVLWTANNEQFF
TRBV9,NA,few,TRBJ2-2,TGTGCCAGCAGCGTAGCCTTGACAGGGAACACCGGGGAGCTGTTTTTT,CASSVALTGNTGELFF
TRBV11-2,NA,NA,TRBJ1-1,TGTGCCAGCAGCCCTAGTGGCGAGACTGAAGCTTTCTTT,CASSPSGETEAFF
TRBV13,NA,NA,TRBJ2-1,TGTGCCAGCAGCCTGACCCGCCTTGAGCAGTTCTTC,CASSLTRLEQFF
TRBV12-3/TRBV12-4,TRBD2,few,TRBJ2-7,TGTGCCAGCAGTTTTCATAGCGGGGGGGGTTACGAGCAGTACTTC,CASSFHSGGGYEQYF
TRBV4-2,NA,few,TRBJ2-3,TGTGCCAGCAGCCAAGGGGGGTCTAGCACAGATACGCAGTATTTT,CASSQGGSSTDTQYF
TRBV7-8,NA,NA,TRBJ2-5,TGTGCCAGCAGCTTAGGGCGGGGGCCCCAAGAGACCCAGTACTTC,CASSLGRGPQETQYF
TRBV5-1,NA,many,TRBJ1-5,TGTGCCAGCAGTTTAGGGACGGGGGGGAATCAGCCCCAGCATTTT,CASSLGTGGNQPQHF
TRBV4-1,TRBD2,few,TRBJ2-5,TGCGCCAGCAGCCAAGGATTGGGTCTAGCGGGGACCCTTCAAGAGACCCAGTACTTC,CASSQGLGLAGTLQETQYF
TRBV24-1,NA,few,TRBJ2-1,TGTGCCACCAGTGACCCTGACTTGAGCTCCTACAATGAGCAGTTCTTC,CATSDPDLSSYNEQFF
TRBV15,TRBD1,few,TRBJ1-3,TGTGCCACCAGCCTAGGACAGGGCCAACCTGGAAACACCATATATTTT,CATSLGQGQPGNTIYF
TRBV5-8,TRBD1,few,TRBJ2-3,TGTGCCAGCAGCCCAGGACAGGGGAGGCCCACAGATACGCAGTATTTT,CASSPGQGRPTDTQYF
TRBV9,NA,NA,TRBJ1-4,TGTGCCAGCAGCGTAGGAGGGAGGGCAACTAATGAAAAACTGTTTTTT,CASSVGGRATNEKLFF
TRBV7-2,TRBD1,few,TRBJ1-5,TGTGCCAGCAGCCCAAGACAGGGGAGCAATCAGCCCCAGCATTTT,CASSPRQGSNQPQHF
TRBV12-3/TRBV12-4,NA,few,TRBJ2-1,TGTGCCAGCAGTTTAGCTGAAAGTCGTGGGCAGTTCTTC,CASSLAESRGQFF
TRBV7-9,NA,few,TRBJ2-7,TGTGCCAGCAGCGACGGACAGAAGTCCTACGAGCAGTACTTC,CASSDGQKSYEQYF
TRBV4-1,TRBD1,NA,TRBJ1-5,TGCGCCAGCAGCCGCCCGAAAAAGCGACAGGGGTGCTTCGGGCAGCCCCAGCATTTT,CASSRPKKRQGCFGQPQHF
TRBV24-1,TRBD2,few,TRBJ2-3,TGTGCCAGCTTTAGCGGGATGAGCACAGATACGCAGTATTTT,CASFSGMSTDTQYF
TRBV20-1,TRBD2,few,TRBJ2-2,TGCAGTGCTAGATCGAGCGGGAAGGCCACCGGGGAGCTGTTTTTT,CSARSSGKATGELFF
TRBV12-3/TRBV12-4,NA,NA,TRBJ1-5,TGTGCCAGCAGTTTACAGGAGTCTCAGCACCAGCATTTT,CASSLQESQHQHF
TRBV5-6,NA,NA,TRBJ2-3,TGTGCCAGCAGCTTGAAGTGGGGGGTTCGCACAGATACGCAGTATTTT,CASSLKWGVRTDTQYF
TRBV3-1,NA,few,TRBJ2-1,TGTGCCAGCAGCCAAGAGCCTAGGCCAGACAATGAGCAGTTCTTC,CASSQEPRPDNEQFF
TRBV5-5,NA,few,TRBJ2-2,TGTGCCAGCAGCTTTGGGGGGAACGCCGGGGAGCTGTTTTTT,CASSFGGNAGELFF
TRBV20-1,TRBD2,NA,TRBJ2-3,TGCAGTGCCGCCAGCGGGAGTTTCACAGATACGCAGTATTTT,CSAASGSFTDTQYF
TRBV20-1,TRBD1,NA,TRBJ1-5,TGCAGTGCTCCGGACAGGGCGGATCATCAGCCCCAGCATTTT,CSAPDRADHQPQHF
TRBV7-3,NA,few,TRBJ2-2,TGTGCCAGCAAGGGGGCCGGGGAGCTGTTTTTT,CASKGAGELFF
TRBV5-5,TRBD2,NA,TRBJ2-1,TGTGCCAGCCATGCTGGACTAGCGGGGGGGCTTGGCTACAATGAGCAGTTCTTC,CASHAGLAGGLGYNEQFF